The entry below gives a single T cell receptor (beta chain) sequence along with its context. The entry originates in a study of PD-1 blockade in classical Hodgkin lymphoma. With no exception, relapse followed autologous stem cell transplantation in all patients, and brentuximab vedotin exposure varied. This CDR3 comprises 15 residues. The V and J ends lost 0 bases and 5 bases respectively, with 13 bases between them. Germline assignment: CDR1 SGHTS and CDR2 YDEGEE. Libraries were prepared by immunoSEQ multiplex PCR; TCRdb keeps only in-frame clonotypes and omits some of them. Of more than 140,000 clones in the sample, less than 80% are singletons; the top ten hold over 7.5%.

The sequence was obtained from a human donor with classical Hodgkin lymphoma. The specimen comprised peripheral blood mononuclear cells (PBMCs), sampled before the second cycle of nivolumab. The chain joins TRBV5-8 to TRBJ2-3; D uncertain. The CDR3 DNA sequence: TGTGCCAGCAGCTTGGGGGTCGCCGAACAAGATACGCAGTATTTT. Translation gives CASSLGVAEQDTQYF.